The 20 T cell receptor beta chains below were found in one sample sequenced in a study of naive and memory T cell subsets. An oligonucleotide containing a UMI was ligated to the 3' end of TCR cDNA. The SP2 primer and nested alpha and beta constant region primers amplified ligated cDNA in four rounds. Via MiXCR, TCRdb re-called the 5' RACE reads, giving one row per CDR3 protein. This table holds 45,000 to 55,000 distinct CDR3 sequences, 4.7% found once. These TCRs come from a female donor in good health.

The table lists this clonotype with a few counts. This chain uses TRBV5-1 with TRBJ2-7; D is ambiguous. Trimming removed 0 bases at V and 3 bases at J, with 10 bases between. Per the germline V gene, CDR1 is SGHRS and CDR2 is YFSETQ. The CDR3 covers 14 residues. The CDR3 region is CASSLDAGRYEQYF. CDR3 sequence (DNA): TGCGCCAGCAGCTTGGATGCAGGCCGCTACGAGCAGTACTTC. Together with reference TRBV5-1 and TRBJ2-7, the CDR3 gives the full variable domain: KAGVTQTPRYLIKTRGQQVTLSCSPISGHRSVSWYQQTPGQGLQFLFEYFSETQRNKGNFPGRFSGRQFSNSRSEMNVSTLELGDSALYLCASSLDAGRYEQYFGPGTRLTVT.

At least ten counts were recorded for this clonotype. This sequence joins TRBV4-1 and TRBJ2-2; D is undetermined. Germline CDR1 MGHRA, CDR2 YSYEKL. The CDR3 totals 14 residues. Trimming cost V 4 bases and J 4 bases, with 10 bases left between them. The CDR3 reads CASSLYWGTGELFF. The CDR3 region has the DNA TGCGCCAGCAGCCTGTATTGGGGCACCGGGGAGCTGTTTTTT.

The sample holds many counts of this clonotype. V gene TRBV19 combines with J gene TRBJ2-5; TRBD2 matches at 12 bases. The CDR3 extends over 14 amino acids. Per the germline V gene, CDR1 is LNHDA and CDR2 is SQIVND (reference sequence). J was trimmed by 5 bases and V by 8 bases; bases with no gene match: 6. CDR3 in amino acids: CASCTSGRTETQYF. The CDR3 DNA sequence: TGTGCCAGTTGCACTAGCGGGAGGACTGAGACCCAGTACTTC.

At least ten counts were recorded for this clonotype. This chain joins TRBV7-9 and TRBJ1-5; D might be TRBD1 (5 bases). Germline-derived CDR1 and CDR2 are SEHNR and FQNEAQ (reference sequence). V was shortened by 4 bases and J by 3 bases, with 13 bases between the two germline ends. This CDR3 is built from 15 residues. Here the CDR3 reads CASSSGTAINQPQHF. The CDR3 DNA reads TGTGCCAGCAGCTCAGGGACCGCAATCAATCAGCCCCAGCATTTT.

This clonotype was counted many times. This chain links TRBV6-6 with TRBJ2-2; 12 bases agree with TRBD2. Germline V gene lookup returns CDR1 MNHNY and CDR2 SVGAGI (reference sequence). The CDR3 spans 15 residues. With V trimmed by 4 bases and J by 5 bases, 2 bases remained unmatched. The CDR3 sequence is CASSSGTSGTGELFF. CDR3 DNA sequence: TGTGCCAGCAGTTCCGGGACTAGCGGGACCGGGGAGCTGTTTTTT.

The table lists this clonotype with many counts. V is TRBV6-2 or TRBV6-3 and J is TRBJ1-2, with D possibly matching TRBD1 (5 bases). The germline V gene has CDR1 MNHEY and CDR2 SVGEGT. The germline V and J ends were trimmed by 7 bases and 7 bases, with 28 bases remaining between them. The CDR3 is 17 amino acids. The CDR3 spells CASTPAQGGWIGTGYTF. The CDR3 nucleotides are TGTGCCAGCACCCCAGCCCAGGGAGGATGGATTGGTACTGGCTACACCTTC.

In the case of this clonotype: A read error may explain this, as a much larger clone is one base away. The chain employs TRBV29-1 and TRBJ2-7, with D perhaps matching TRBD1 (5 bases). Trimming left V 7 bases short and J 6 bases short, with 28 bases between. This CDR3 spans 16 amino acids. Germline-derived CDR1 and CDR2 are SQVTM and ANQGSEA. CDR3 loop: CSALLGVPLSRGEQYF. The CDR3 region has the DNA TGCAGCGCCCTATTAGGCGTACCTCTATCAAGGGGCGAGCAGTACTTC.

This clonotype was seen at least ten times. The CDR3 region has the DNA TGTGCCAGCAGTTCGCGAGTAGGGCTGAACTACGAGCAGTACTTC. It yields the protein CASSSRVGLNYEQYF. The chain employs TRBV27 and TRBJ2-7; no definite D call. V was cut by 4 bases and J by 3 bases, with 16 bases left in between. The germline gives CDR1 MNHEY, CDR2 SMNVEV (reference sequence). This CDR3 contains 15 residues.

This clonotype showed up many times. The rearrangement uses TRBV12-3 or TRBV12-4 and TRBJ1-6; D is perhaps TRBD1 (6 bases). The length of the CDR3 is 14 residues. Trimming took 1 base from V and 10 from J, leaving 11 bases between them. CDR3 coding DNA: TGTGCCAGCAGTTTAGGGCAGGGGAGATCACCCCTCCACTTT. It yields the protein CASSLGQGRSPLHF.

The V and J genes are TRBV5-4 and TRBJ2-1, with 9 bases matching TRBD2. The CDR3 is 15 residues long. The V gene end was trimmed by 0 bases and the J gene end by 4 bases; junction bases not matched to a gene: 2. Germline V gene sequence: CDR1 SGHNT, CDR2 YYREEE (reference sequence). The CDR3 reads CASSLASGVYNEQFF. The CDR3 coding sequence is TGTGCCAGCAGCTTGGCTAGCGGGGTTTACAATGAGCAGTTCTTC.

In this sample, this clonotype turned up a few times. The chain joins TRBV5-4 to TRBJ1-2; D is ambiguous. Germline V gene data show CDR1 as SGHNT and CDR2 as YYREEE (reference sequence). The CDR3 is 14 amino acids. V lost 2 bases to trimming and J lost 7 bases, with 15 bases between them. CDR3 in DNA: TGTGCCAGCAGCTTCGGACTAGAGGAAAGTGGCTACACCTTC. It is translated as CASSFGLEESGYTF. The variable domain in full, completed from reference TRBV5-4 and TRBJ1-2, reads ETGVTQSPTHLIKTRGQQVTLRCSSQSGHNTVSWYQQALGQGPQFIFQYYREEENGRGNFPPRFSGLQFPNYSSELNVNALELDDSALYLCASSFGLEESGYTFGSGTRLTVV.

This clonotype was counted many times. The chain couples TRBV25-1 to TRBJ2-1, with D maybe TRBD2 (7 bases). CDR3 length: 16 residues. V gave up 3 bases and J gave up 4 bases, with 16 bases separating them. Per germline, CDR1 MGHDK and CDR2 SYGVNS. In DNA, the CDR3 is TGTGCCAGCAGTGACCCTTTGAGGGGGGGGTACAATGAGCAGTTCTTC. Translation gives CASSDPLRGGYNEQFF.

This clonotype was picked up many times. The CDR3 DNA sequence: TGTGCCAGCCTAAGGACAGGGTTCAACAATGAGCAGTTCTTC. Translating gives CASLRTGFNNEQFF. The chain recombines TRBV7-9 with TRBJ2-1; 8 bases map to TRBD1. This CDR3 is built from 14 residues. Germline CDR1 reads SEHNR; CDR2 reads FQNEAQ (reference sequence). V gave up 8 bases and J gave up 5 bases; unmatched junction bases: 8.

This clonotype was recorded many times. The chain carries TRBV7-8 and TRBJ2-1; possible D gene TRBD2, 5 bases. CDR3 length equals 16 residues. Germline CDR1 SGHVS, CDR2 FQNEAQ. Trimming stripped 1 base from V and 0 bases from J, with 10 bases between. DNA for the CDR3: TGTGCCAGCAGCTTAGATCGGACTTCCTCCTACAATGAGCAGTTCTTC. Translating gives CASSLDRTSSYNEQFF. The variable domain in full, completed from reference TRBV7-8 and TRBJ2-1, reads GAGVSQSPRYKVAKRGQDVALRCDPISGHVSLFWYQQALGQGPEFLTYFQNEAQLDKSGLPSDRFFAERPEGSVSTLKIQRTQQEDSAVYLCASSLDRTSSYNEQFFGPGTRLTVL.

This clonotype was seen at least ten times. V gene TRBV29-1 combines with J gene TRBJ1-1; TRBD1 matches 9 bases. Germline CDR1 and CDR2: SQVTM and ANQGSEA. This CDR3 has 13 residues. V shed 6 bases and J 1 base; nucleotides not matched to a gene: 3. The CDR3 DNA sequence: TGCAGCGTAACAGGGGGCCAGAACACTGAAGCTTTCTTT. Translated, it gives CSVTGGQNTEAFF.

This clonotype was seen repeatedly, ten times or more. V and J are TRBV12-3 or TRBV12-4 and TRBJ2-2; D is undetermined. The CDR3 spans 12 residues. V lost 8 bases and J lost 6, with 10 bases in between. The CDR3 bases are TGTGCCAGCTTCGGACGGGCCGGGGAGCTGTTTTTT. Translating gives CASFGRAGELFF.

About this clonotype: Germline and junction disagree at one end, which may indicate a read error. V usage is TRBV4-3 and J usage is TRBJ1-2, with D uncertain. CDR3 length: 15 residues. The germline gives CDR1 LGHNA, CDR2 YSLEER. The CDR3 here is CASSQETAASYGDTF. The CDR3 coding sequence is TGCGCCAGCAGCCAAGAGACGGCGGCGAGCTATGGCGACACCTTC.

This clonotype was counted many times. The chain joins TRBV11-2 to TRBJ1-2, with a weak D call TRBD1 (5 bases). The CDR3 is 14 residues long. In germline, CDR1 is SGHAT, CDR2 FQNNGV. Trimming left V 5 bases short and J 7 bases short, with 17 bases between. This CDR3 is CASSDIPGIPGYTF. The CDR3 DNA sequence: TGTGCCAGCAGCGACATCCCAGGGATTCCTGGCTACACCTTC. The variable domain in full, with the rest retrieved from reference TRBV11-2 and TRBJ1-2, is EAGVAQSPRYKIIEKRQSVAFWCNPISGHATLYWYQQILGQGPKLLIQFQNNGVVDDSQLPKDRFSAERLKGVDSTLKIQPAKLEDSAVYLCASSDIPGIPGYTFGSGTRLTVV.

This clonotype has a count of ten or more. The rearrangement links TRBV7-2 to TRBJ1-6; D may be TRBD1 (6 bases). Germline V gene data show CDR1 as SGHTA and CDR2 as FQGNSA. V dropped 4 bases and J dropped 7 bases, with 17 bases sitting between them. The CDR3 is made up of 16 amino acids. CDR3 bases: TGTGCCAGCAGCTCATCATCGGGACAAGGGAATTCACCCCTCCACTTT. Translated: CASSSSSGQGNSPLHF.

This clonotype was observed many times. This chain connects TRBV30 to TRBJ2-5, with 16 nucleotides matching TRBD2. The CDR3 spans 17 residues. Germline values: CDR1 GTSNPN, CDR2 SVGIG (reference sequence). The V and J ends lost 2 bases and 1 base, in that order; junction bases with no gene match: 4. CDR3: CAWSTGLAGGVQETQYF. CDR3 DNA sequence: TGTGCCTGGAGTACGGGACTAGCGGGAGGGGTCCAAGAGACCCAGTACTTC.